The 22 T cell receptor beta chains below come from one sample, sequenced in a study of blood T cell repertoires in COVID-19. Data came from immunoSEQ multiplex PCR; TCRdb stores just in-frame clones and leaves some out. The repertoire holds 81,000 or so clones, with 89% as singletons. The sample consisted of peripheral blood. These receptors all stem from an older man with active or convalescent COVID-19.

The chain joins TRBV5-4 to TRBJ2-7; the match to TRBD2 covers 14 bases. The CDR3 extends over 16 amino acids. V gave up 4 bases and J gave up 2 bases; unmatched junction bases: 5. CDR1 SGHNT and CDR2 YYREEE come from the germline V gene (reference sequence). CDR3 sequence reads: CASSRGTSGGAYEQYF. CDR3 DNA sequence: TGTGCCAGCAGCCGCGGGACTAGCGGGGGAGCCTACGAGCAGTACTTC.

J is TRBJ1-5 and V is TRBV6-5; TRBD1 matches 9 bases. J was trimmed by 7 bases and V by 10 bases; bases with no gene match: 11. Germline CDR1 and CDR2: MNHEY and SVGAGI. The CDR3 has 14 amino acids. CDR3 protein: CATGEGQGRQPQHF. The DNA for the CDR3 is TGTGCCACGGGAGAGGGACAGGGCAGGCAGCCCCAGCATTTT.

This rearrangement joins TRBV18 to TRBJ2-1, with D maybe TRBD2 (5 bases). Germline V CDR1 and CDR2: KGHSH, LQKENI. The CDR3 covers 12 residues. Deletions cut 3 bases from V and 12 bases from J, with 12 bases between. CDR3 sequence reads: CASSPSGEGQFF. CDR3 bases: TGTGCCAGCTCACCGTCTGGCGAGGGGCAGTTCTTC.

The chain recombines TRBV6-1 with TRBJ1-6; D is perhaps TRBD1 (6 bases). The CDR3 length is 20 residues. CDR1 and CDR2 from the germline V gene are MNHNS and SASEGT. V was cut by 2 bases and J by 7 bases, with 27 bases left in between. The CDR3: CASSELHPGQNFVRNSPLHF. DNA of the CDR3: TGTGCCAGCAGTGAACTCCACCCTGGACAGAATTTCGTGAGAAATTCACCCCTCCACTTT.

The V call is TRBV28, the J call TRBJ2-7; a weak D match, TRBD1 (6 bases). The CDR3 sequence is 15 residues long. Germline V gene data show CDR1 as MDHEN and CDR2 as SYDVKM. The V gene lost 3 bases and the J gene lost 6 bases, with 18 bases spanning the gap. The CDR3 is CASSFRDQLTGEQYF. Here the CDR3 DNA reads TGTGCCAGCAGTTTCCGGGACCAACTGACAGGCGAGCAGTACTTC.

This chain links TRBV5-5 with TRBJ2-5; D remains unclear. This CDR3 region has 12 residues. V lost 4 bases and J lost 5, with 9 bases in between. From germline, CDR1 is SGHKS and CDR2 YYEKEE (reference sequence). CDR3 in DNA: TGTGCCAGCAGCCCAAATGCGGAGACCCAGTACTTC. This encodes CASSPNAETQYF.

The genes are TRBV3-1 (or the pseudogene TRBV3-2) and TRBJ1-1; D is unresolved. CDR1 and CDR2 (germline): LGHDT, YNNKEL (reference sequence). The CDR3 is 15 residues long. Trimming took off 4 bases at V and 12 bases at J, with 24 bases between the two ends. The CDR3 nucleotides are TGTGCCAGCAGCCTCAACACGGGAATCCTGAGTAGTCCTTTCTTT. Its protein product is CASSLNTGILSSPFF.

This clone was detected only once. The chain is built from TRBV5-1 and TRBJ1-1; 7 bases line up with TRBD1. This CDR3 spans 20 amino acids. J was trimmed by 0 bases and V by 5 bases; bases with no gene match: 22. The V gene's germline CDR1 is SGHRS and CDR2 YFSETQ. The CDR3 DNA reads as TGCGCCAGCAGGTACGTGGCAGGGGGTTATCTTGGGGCCATGAACACTGAAGCTTTCTTT. It is translated as CASRYVAGGYLGAMNTEAFF.

This clone was found once. This chain connects TRBV27 to TRBJ1-1; the D gene is possibly TRBD1 (6 bases). The ends were cut back, 5 bases at V and 1 base at J, with 11 bases in the middle. This CDR3 is built from 14 residues. In germline, CDR1 is MNHEY, CDR2 SMNVEV (reference sequence). This CDR3 reads CASSHRGGNTEAFF. The CDR3 DNA is TGTGCCAGCAGTCATAGGGGGGGGAACACTGAAGCTTTCTTT.

The chain joins TRBV4-1 to TRBJ1-3; 9 bases agree with TRBD1. This CDR3 is built from 18 residues. Trimming took 5 bases from V and 4 from J; bases not matched to a gene: 15. Germline values: CDR1 MGHRA, CDR2 YSYEKL. The CDR3 here is CASSTQMLGQGFGNTIYF. CDR3 nucleotide sequence: TGCGCCAGCAGCACTCAAATGTTGGGACAGGGCTTCGGAAACACCATATATTTT.

The chain recombines TRBV30 with TRBJ1-1; D might be TRBD1 (6 bases). Germline CDR1 GTSNPN, CDR2 SVGIG (reference sequence). The CDR3 length is 12 residues. Trimming cost V 5 bases and J 7 bases, with 14 bases left between them. As DNA, the CDR3 is TGTGCCTGGTTCAGGGGAACCTATGAAGCTTTCTTT. Encoded protein: CAWFRGTYEAFF.

V is TRBV15 and J is TRBJ1-1; no definite D call. The CDR3 consists of 13 residues. CDR1 is LNHNV, CDR2 YYDKDF, per germline (reference sequence). V was trimmed by 7 bases and J by 1 base, leaving 10 bases between them. The CDR3 loop is CATTPPGNTEAFF. CDR3 nucleotide sequence: TGTGCCACCACCCCCCCGGGGAACACTGAAGCTTTCTTT.

This sequence joins TRBV9 and TRBJ1-3, with TRBD1 matching over 8 bases. The CDR3 is 16 residues long. The trim removed 0 bases at V and 4 bases at J, leaving 6 bases unmatched. Germline loops: CDR1 SGDLS, CDR2 YYNGEE. As DNA, the CDR3 is TGTGCCAGCAGCGTAGCCGGACAGGGAGCGGGAAACACCATATATTTT. It codes for CASSVAGQGAGNTIYF. Variable domain in full (rest from reference TRBV9 and TRBJ1-3): DSGVTQTPKHLITATGQRVTLRCSPRSGDLSVYWYQQSLDQGLQFLIQYYNGEERAKGNILERFSAQQFPDLHSELNLSSLELGDSALYFCASSVAGQGAGNTIYFGEGSWLTVV.

The chain carries TRBV21-1 and TRBJ1-1; the table's D gene call, TRBD1, was not cross checked with the DNA. TRBV21-1 is annotated as a pseudogene. This CDR3 comprises 14 residues. CDR3 in DNA: TGTGCCAGCAGCAAAGAGAAGGGGTACACTGAAGCTTTCTTT. Its protein product is CASSKEKGYTEAFF.

This chain joins TRBV11-3 and TRBJ2-1, with TRBD2 matching over 14 bases. The V segment lost 1 base and the J segment 5 bases; nucleotides outside the gene matches: 7. This CDR3 is 18 amino acids long. Per germline, CDR1 SGHNT and CDR2 YENEEA. In DNA, the CDR3 is TGTGCCAGCAGCTTAGGTGGACTAGCGGGGGGTATCGACAATGAGCAGTTCTTC. Translation: CASSLGGLAGGIDNEQFF. Looking up the rest from reference TRBV11-3 and TRBJ2-1 gives the full variable domain: EAGVVQSPRYKIIEKKQPVAFWCNPISGHNTLYWYLQNLGQGPELLIRYENEEAVDDSQLPKDRFSAERLKGVDSTLKIQPAELGDSAVYLCASSLGGLAGGIDNEQFFGPGTRLTVL.

The chain is built from TRBV9 and TRBJ1-1; D gene unclear. Germline V lookup: CDR1 SGDLS, CDR2 YYNGEE. V gave up 0 bases and J gave up 1 base, with 7 bases separating them. This CDR3 has 14 residues. The CDR3 region has the DNA TGTGCCAGCAGCGTAGCACAGCAGAACACTGAAGCTTTCTTT. Translated, it gives CASSVAQQNTEAFF.

V usage is TRBV15 and J usage is TRBJ2-5; D unclear. This CDR3 spans 12 amino acids. Trimming stripped 0 bases from V and 5 bases from J, with 4 bases between. Looked up from germline, CDR1 is LNHNV and CDR2 is YYDKDF (reference sequence). This chain's CDR3 is CATSRDQETQYF. The DNA for the CDR3 is TGTGCCACCAGCAGAGATCAGGAGACCCAGTACTTC.

This clone was counted a few times. This rearrangement joins TRBV27 to TRBJ2-5; D could derive from TRBD1 or TRBD2 (9 bases each). The CDR3 consists of 23 residues. The germline CDR1 and CDR2 sequences are MNHEY and SMNVEV (reference sequence). V lost 5 bases and J lost 0, with 37 bases in between. CDR3 in DNA: TGTGCCAGCAGTAAGGACAGGGGTAAGAGTAGCGGGGGACTCCCTACGTACCAAGAGACCCAGTACTTC. It is translated as CASSKDRGKSSGGLPTYQETQYF.

The chain employs TRBV30 and TRBJ1-2; 9 positions match TRBD1. Per the germline V gene, CDR1 is GTSNPN and CDR2 is SVGIG (reference sequence). V trimming: 3 bases; J trimming: 5 bases; junction bases outside the gene matches: 7. The CDR3 loop spans 14 amino acids. As DNA, the CDR3 is TGTGCCTGGAGGGGACAGGGATGGGGGTATGGCTACACCTTC. This translates into CAWRGQGWGYGYTF. The entire variable domain, with the rest obtained from reference TRBV30 and TRBJ1-2, is as follows: SQTIHQWPATLVQPVGSPLSLECTVEGTSNPNLYWYRQAAGRGLQLLFYSVGIGQISSEVPQNLSASRPQDRQFILSSKKLLLSDSGFYLCAWRGQGWGYGYTFGSGTRLTVV.

V usage is TRBV7-9 and J usage is TRBJ2-7; the match to TRBD2 covers 7 bases. After removal of 2 bases from V and 5 bases from J, the junction contained 6 bases not matched to a gene. CDR3 length: 14 residues. CDR1 SEHNR and CDR2 FQNEAQ come from the germline V gene (reference sequence). The CDR3 is CASSLTGEGNEQYF. DNA of the CDR3: TGTGCCAGCAGCTTAACCGGGGAGGGGAACGAGCAGTACTTC.

The J gene is TRBJ2-7, the V gene TRBV28; D possibly corresponds to TRBD1 (5 bases). The length of the CDR3 is 11 residues. The germline V and J ends were trimmed by 9 bases and 4 bases, with 10 bases remaining between them. Germline V gives CDR1 MDHEN, CDR2 SYDVKM. CDR3 sequence: CASLQGYEQYF. The CDR3 DNA reads as TGTGCCAGTCTTCAGGGTTACGAGCAGTACTTC.

V and J are TRBV10-3 and TRBJ1-5, with TRBD1 as a possible D gene (6 bases). Trimming took off 9 bases at V and 3 bases at J, with 18 bases between the two ends. The CDR3 runs to 15 residues. The V gene's germline CDR1 is ENHRY and CDR2 SYGVKD. The DNA of the CDR3 is TGTGCCATTGGGGGGGCAGTTTTTTACAATCAGCCCCAGCATTTT. It encodes CAIGGAVFYNQPQHF.